This T cell receptor (beta chain) derives from a study of T cell responses to AZD1222 COVID-19 vaccine. Study-level results: Receipt of two AZD1222 doses was followed by a rise in Spike-specific TCR breadth and depth. In the spike-specific TCR repertoire, nearly half reportedly target unmutated variant regions.

Sequencing was performed with immunoSEQ multiplex PCR; in TCRdb, only in-frame clones are kept and a portion is missing. The profile shows more than 150,000 clones, over 90% of them singletons. For this clone: Its cognate antigen is unknown.

The clonotype comes from an adult who received the AZD1222 COVID-19 vaccine. Sequenced material: peripheral blood, taken 28 days after the second AZD1222 dose.

The CDR3 DNA is TGTGCCAGCAGGTCCGCAGGGCTTGGCTACACCTTC. As protein: CASRSAGLGYTF. The chain recombines TRBV28 with TRBJ1-2, with D possibly TRBD1 on 5 matching bases. CDR1 is MDHEN and CDR2 is SYDVKM in the germline V gene. V was clipped by 6 bases and J by 7 bases, with 12 bases between them. CDR3 size: 12 residues.